This T cell receptor (beta chain) was captured in a study of blood T cell repertoires in COVID-19. Generated by immunoSEQ multiplex PCR, the TCRdb table keeps only in-frame clones and is missing some. Altogether fewer than 200,000 clones are present, around 92% being singletons, with the ten largest covering 4.8%. V dropped 4 bases and J dropped 7; count of bases not matched to a gene: 6. Germline-derived CDR1 and CDR2 are KGHSH and LQKENI. The length of the CDR3 is 13 residues. The sequence was collected from a man younger than 45 with COVID-19, enrolled during active disease. The V call is TRBV18, the J call TRBJ1-2; 7 bases are shared with TRBD1. The sample was peripheral blood. The CDR3 DNA reads TGTGCCAGCTCACTTACAGGGGAAGGTGGCTACACCTTC. This sequence encodes CASSLTGEGGYTF.